Following are 2 T cell receptor beta chains from one sample sequenced in a study of molecular identifiers for immune sequencing clone quantification. One entry per CDR3 protein results from TCRdb running MiXCR on the PCR reads. The table includes some 590,000 distinct CDR3 sequences, roughly 23% detected once. The sample comprised naive CD8+ T cells from blood, with Jurkat cell RNA spiked in. Noted subset: FACS-sorted CD8+CD4-CCR7+CD45RA+ naive T cells. Every receptor here comes from a human donor in good health. Some libraries in this study had Jurkat cell RNA spiked in.

This clonotype was counted ten times or more. The genes are TRBV27 and TRBJ2-7, with D perhaps matching TRBD2 (6 bases). The V gene lost 5 bases and the J gene lost 4 bases, with 15 bases spanning the gap. CDR1 MNHEY and CDR2 SMNVEV come from the germline V gene (reference sequence). The CDR3 spans 14 residues. The CDR3 protein is CASSPLGAGYEQYF. DNA for the CDR3: TGTGCCAGCAGTCCCCTAGGCGCGGGATACGAGCAGTACTTC.

This clonotype appeared once. This chain uses TRBV5-4 with TRBJ2-1; D tentatively reads TRBD1 or TRBD2 (6 bases each). Germline V gene data show CDR1 as SGHNT and CDR2 as YYREEE (reference sequence). Trimming shortened V by 1 base and J by 6 bases, and 26 bases separated the two germline ends. This CDR3 has 19 amino acids. The CDR3 nucleotides read TGTGCCAGCAGCTTGACCACTTGGGGCAGCCCTCGGGGGCTCAATGAGCAGTTCTTC. It yields the protein CASSLTTWGSPRGLNEQFF.